This entry lists 23 T cell receptor beta chains sequenced from one sample in a study of shared clonotypes between healthy human individuals. This table comes from immunoSEQ multiplex PCR, and its TCRdb copy is limited to in-frame clones, with some not included. Among about 230,000 clones, 50% to 80% were seen once, and the ten largest hold 8.5% to 14%. Sequenced: memory CD4+ T cells sorted from blood. Subset specified: CD45RA-negative fraction. All receptors come from a man younger than 40 in good health.

The V gene is TRBV4-3, the J gene TRBJ2-7, with unresolved D. V was shortened by 3 bases and J by 3 bases, with 12 bases between the two germline ends. Germline lookup yields CDR1 LGHNA and CDR2 YSLEER. The CDR3 is 14 amino acids. The CDR3 DNA reads TGCGCCAGCAGCCAGGCCATGTTCAGCTACGAGCAGTACTTC. It is translated as CASSQAMFSYEQYF.

CDR3 protein: CASSGGGQRDEKLFF. DNA of the CDR3: TGTGCCAGCAGCGGAGGGGGCCAGCGGGATGAAAAACTGTTTTTT. V is TRBV9 and J is TRBJ1-4; 7 bases are shared with TRBD1. V was pared by 3 bases and J by 6 bases, with 8 bases of the junction left unmatched. Germline lookup yields CDR1 SGDLS and CDR2 YYNGEE. This CDR3 spans 15 amino acids. The full variable domain, completed using reference TRBV9 and TRBJ1-4, is DSGVTQTPKHLITATGQRVTLRCSPRSGDLSVYWYQQSLDQGLQFLIQYYNGEERAKGNILERFSAQQFPDLHSELNLSSLELGDSALYFCASSGGGQRDEKLFFGSGTQLSVL.

This sequence joins TRBV25-1 and TRBJ2-1; TRBD2 might be the D (6 bases). The V gene lost 5 bases and the J gene lost 4 bases, with 15 bases spanning the gap. This CDR3 comprises 15 residues. CDR1 is MGHDK, CDR2 SYGVNS, per germline. This chain's CDR3 is CASSRPGANYNEQFF. CDR3 coding DNA: TGTGCCAGCAGTAGACCGGGAGCCAATTACAATGAGCAGTTCTTC.

Note on this clone: The sample has other DNA sequences that encode this CDR3 too. The gene calls are TRBV5-4 and TRBJ2-5, with TRBD2 as a possible D gene (6 bases). The length of the CDR3 is 15 residues. From germline, CDR1 is SGHNT and CDR2 YYREEE (reference sequence). Deletions cut 7 bases from V and 1 base from J, with 17 bases between. The CDR3, as DNA: TGTGCCAGCCGGGGTGGGGTGGGGGGCCAAGAGACCCAGTACTTC. Its translation is CASRGGVGGQETQYF.

This clone was observed a few times. V usage is TRBV6-4 and J usage is TRBJ2-1; perhaps TRBD2 as D (5 bases). CDR1 is MRHNA and CDR2 is SNTAGT in the germline V gene. The CDR3 runs to 15 residues. V lost 5 bases, J lost 4 bases, and 15 bases lay in between. This CDR3 is CASSPELSGYNEQFF. The CDR3 region has the DNA TGTGCCAGCAGTCCCGAACTGAGCGGATACAATGAGCAGTTCTTC.

This chain uses TRBV5-1 with TRBJ2-6; D gene uncertain. Trimming shortened V by 4 bases and J by 0 bases, and 8 bases separated the two germline ends. Germline V gives CDR1 SGHRS, CDR2 YFSETQ. This CDR3 contains 15 residues. The CDR3 protein is CASSRMASGANVLTF. CDR3 sequence (DNA): TGCGCCAGCAGCAGGATGGCCTCTGGGGCCAACGTCCTGACTTTC. Supplemented by reference TRBV5-1 and TRBJ2-6, the full variable domain reads KAGVTQTPRYLIKTRGQQVTLSCSPISGHRSVSWYQQTPGQGLQFLFEYFSETQRNKGNFPGRFSGRQFSNSRSEMNVSTLELGDSALYLCASSRMASGANVLTFGAGSRLTVL.

The rearrangement links TRBV21-1 to TRBJ1-5. TRBV21-1 represents a pseudogene. The CDR3 consists of 16 residues. For the CDR3, the DNA is TGTGCCAGCAGCAAAAATAGGAGGGCTCGCAATCAGCCCCAGCATTTT. Its protein product is CASSKNRRARNQPQHF.

This clone was seen only once. The chain employs TRBV5-4 and TRBJ2-3; the match to TRBD1 covers 10 bases. The CDR3 extends over 16 amino acids. Germline loops: CDR1 SGHNT, CDR2 YYREEE (reference sequence). V lost 3 bases and J lost 5; bases outside the gene matches: 9. The DNA for the CDR3 is TGTGCCAGCAGCTCGGGGGGACAGGGGAGGAAAGATACGCAGTATTTT. This sequence encodes CASSSGGQGRKDTQYF.

The gene calls are TRBV7-9 and TRBJ2-1; possible D gene TRBD1, 6 bases. Per germline, CDR1 SEHNR and CDR2 FQNEAQ (reference sequence). Trimming took 5 bases from V and 6 from J, leaving 20 bases between them. The CDR3 length is 16 residues. In DNA, the CDR3 is TGTGCCAGCAGCACGCCGGGACAAGATATACTCAATGAGCAGTTCTTC. It specifies CASSTPGQDILNEQFF. Based on the CDR3 plus reference TRBV7-9 and TRBJ2-1, the full variable domain is DTGVSQNPRHKITKRGQNVTFRCDPISEHNRLYWYRQTLGQGPEFLTYFQNEAQLEKSRLLSDRFSAERPKGSFSTLEIQRTEQGDSAMYLCASSTPGQDILNEQFFGPGTRLTVL.

This clone came up once. The chain carries TRBV5-1 and TRBJ2-1, with 11 bases lining up with TRBD2. CDR1 is SGHRS, CDR2 YFSETQ, per germline. The CDR3 runs 16 residues. The ends lost 0 bases at V and 5 bases at J; junction bases unmatched: 4. The CDR3 bases are TGCGCCAGCAGCTTGGTCGGGACTAGCGGACACAATGAGCAGTTCTTC. Encoded protein: CASSLVGTSGHNEQFF.

This clone has only a few counts. The chain recombines TRBV13 with TRBJ2-6, with D possibly being TRBD1 (5 bases). Germline assignment: CDR1 PRHDT and CDR2 FYEKMQ (reference sequence). V gave up 1 base and J gave up 1 base, with 14 bases separating them. The length of the CDR3 is 18 residues. The CDR3 sequence: CASSLESAGYSGANVLTF. CDR3 sequence (DNA): TGTGCCAGCAGCTTAGAGTCGGCAGGGTATTCTGGGGCCAACGTCCTGACTTTC.

The chain links TRBV6-6 to TRBJ1-5; no clear D gene. V was shortened by 9 bases and J by 6 bases, with 9 bases between the two germline ends. Looked up from germline, CDR1 is MNHNY and CDR2 is SVGAGI (reference sequence). This CDR3 is 11 amino acids long. The CDR3 loop reads CASSRGQPQHF. CDR3 nucleotide sequence: TGTGCCAGTTCTCGTGGTCAGCCCCAGCATTTT.

The V and J genes are TRBV5-1 and TRBJ2-1; TRBD1 aligns across 8 bases. CDR1 and CDR2 (germline): SGHRS, YFSETQ. The CDR3 spans 13 residues. J gave up 5 bases and V 3 bases, and 1 base lay outside the gene matches. CDR3 in DNA: TGCGCCAGCAGCTCAGGGGGCCACAATGAGCAGTTCTTC. This sequence encodes CASSSGGHNEQFF.

This chain uses TRBV29-1 with TRBJ1-1; no firm D call. Germline V lookup: CDR1 SQVTM, CDR2 ANQGSEA. Between the trimmed V and J ends, which lost 7 bases and 1 base, there was a span of 7 bases. The CDR3 runs to 11 residues. CDR3 coding DNA: TGCAGCGCAAGAGGGAACACTGAAGCTTTCTTT. It encodes CSARGNTEAFF.

This rearrangement joins TRBV5-6 to TRBJ2-4; no clear D. The CDR3 consists of 12 residues. Germline V lookup: CDR1 SGHDT, CDR2 YYEEEE. V dropped 0 bases and J dropped 7 bases, with 5 bases sitting between them. The CDR3 nucleotides are TGTGCCAGCAGCTTGGAACGTAACATTCAGTACTTC. Its translation is CASSLERNIQYF.

The V and J genes are TRBV7-2 and TRBJ2-2; 8 bases agree with TRBD1. The CDR3 totals 17 residues. With V trimmed by 5 bases and J by 0 bases, 8 bases remained unmatched. CDR1 is SGHTA and CDR2 is FQGNSA in the germline V gene. The CDR3 DNA sequence: TGTGCCAGCAGCCGGGACAGGAATCTCGCGAACACCGGGGAGCTGTTTTTT. It is translated as CASSRDRNLANTGELFF.

The V gene is TRBV5-1, the J gene TRBJ2-7; the D gene is possibly TRBD2 (6 bases). The V gene lost 4 bases and the J gene lost 2 bases, with 19 bases spanning the gap. This CDR3 has 16 residues. Looked up from germline, CDR1 is SGHRS and CDR2 is YFSETQ. The CDR3 nucleotides read TGCGCCAGCAGCCCTTCCGGGGGTGGAGGAACCTACGAGCAGTACTTC. Protein: CASSPSGGGGTYEQYF.

The chain combines TRBV11-2 with TRBJ2-1; perhaps TRBD1 as D (6 bases). The CDR3 is 16 residues long. CDR1 and CDR2 (germline): SGHAT, FQNNGV. The V end lost 3 bases, the J end lost 2 bases, and 14 bases lay between the germline ends. CDR3 region: CASSFAQGSTYNEQFF. In DNA, the CDR3 is TGTGCCAGCAGCTTTGCTCAGGGGTCTACCTACAATGAGCAGTTCTTC.

The rearrangement joins TRBV2 to TRBJ2-7, with D possibly TRBD1 on 5 matching bases. The CDR3 has 11 residues. Trimming removed 6 bases at V and 3 bases at J, with 6 bases between. Germline CDR1 and CDR2: SNHLY and FYNNEI. The CDR3 DNA reads TGTGCCAGCAGAAGGGGCTACGAGCAGTACTTC. Its protein product is CASRRGYEQYF.

The sample holds many counts of this clone. The V and J genes are TRBV27 and TRBJ2-7; 7 bases agree with TRBD1. Germline V gene data show CDR1 as MNHEY and CDR2 as SMNVEV (reference sequence). The CDR3 has 11 amino acids. V was pared by 11 bases and J by 6 bases, with 7 bases of the junction left unmatched. CDR3 loop: CAVQGGREQYF. The CDR3 DNA sequence: TGTGCCGTACAAGGGGGCCGCGAGCAGTACTTC.

The V call is TRBV6-1, the J call TRBJ2-1; tentatively, D is TRBD2 (6 bases). The CDR3 covers 13 residues. The germline V gene has CDR1 MNHNS and CDR2 SASEGT. The V end was cut by 6 bases, the J end by 4 bases, with 10 bases between. The CDR3 spells CASSPGLYNEQFF. CDR3 sequence (DNA): TGTGCCAGCAGCCCGGGACTTTACAATGAGCAGTTCTTC.

This clone was found a few times. The CDR3 loop is CAWNFGGSKGEKLFF. The CDR3 DNA reads as TGTGCCTGGAATTTCGGGGGCTCTAAAGGGGAAAAACTGTTTTTT. This chain connects TRBV30 to TRBJ1-4; the D gene is possibly TRBD1 (6 bases). Germline CDR1 reads GTSNPN; CDR2 reads SVGIG (reference sequence). V was trimmed by 4 bases and J by 8 bases, leaving 20 bases between them. The CDR3 is 15 residues long.

The chain joins TRBV5-1 to TRBJ2-2; D unclear. The germline V and J ends were trimmed by 0 bases and 8 bases, with 14 bases remaining between them. The CDR3 contains 15 residues. The germline gives CDR1 SGHRS, CDR2 YFSETQ. In nucleotides, the CDR3 is TGCGCCAGCAGCTTGGTTAACGGAAAGGCGGGGGAGCTGTTTTTT. It encodes CASSLVNGKAGELFF.